The present T cell receptor beta chain was sequenced within a study of blood T cell repertoires in COVID-19. The method was immunoSEQ multiplex PCR; TCRdb's version includes in-frame clones alone and lacks a portion of them. The sample has about 300,000 clones, approximately 86% seen once. CDR3 length equals 15 residues. With V trimmed by 4 bases and J by 9 bases, 11 bases remained unmatched. Germline values: CDR1 SGHRS, CDR2 YFSETQ. The source of this sequence is a man between 65 and 85 years old with acute or convalescent COVID-19. The sequencing sample was made of peripheral blood. The chain has TRBV5-1 and TRBJ2-3, with 10 bases aligning to TRBD1. The CDR3 spells CASSHPGQGVKTQYF. CDR3 nucleotide sequence: TGCGCCAGCAGCCACCCCGGACAGGGGGTTAAGACGCAGTATTTT.